Listed below are T cell receptor beta chains from one sample, sequenced in a study of prognosis after radiotherapy for stage I lung cancer. MiXCR was run by TCRdb on the multiplex PCR reads, yielding one entry per CDR3 protein. The table has about 18,000 distinct CDR3 sequences, roughly 30% seen once; the top ten hold roughly 22%. The input for sequencing was PBMCs, taken before or after stereotactic body radiation therapy (not recorded which). Receptor source: a donor aged 50 or older with non-small cell lung cancer. CDR3s include the opening cysteine and the closing phenylalanine or tryptophan. The order of the fields is CDR3 DNA, CDR3 protein, D gene, clone size, V gene, CDR3 length, J gene. The D gene is left open where the match is weak. Some rows mark clone size as missing; the rest say once, few, many or name a class of expanded clone.

DNA: TGTGCCAGCAGTGGAAACAGGGGGCCTCAGCCCCAGCATTTT
CDR3: CASSGNRGPQPQHF
D: TRBD1
size: many
V: TRBV6-1
length: 14
J: TRBJ1-5

DNA: TGCGCCAGCAGCTTGTCTCCTGGGGCCAACGTCCTGACTTTC
CDR3: CASSLSPGANVLTF
D: NA
size: many
V: TRBV5-1
length: 14
J: TRBJ2-6

DNA: TGTGCCAGCCGAAGTGCACGGAACACCGGGGAGCTGTTTTTT
CDR3: CASRSARNTGELFF
D: NA
size: many
V: TRBV6-2/TRBV6-3
length: 14
J: TRBJ2-2

DNA: TGCAGTGCTAGGATGTCTAACTATGGCTACACCTTC
CDR3: CSARMSNYGYTF
D: NA
size: many
V: TRBV20-1
length: 12
J: TRBJ1-2

DNA: TGCAGTGCTCTAAGAGACAGGGTGGATTGTTCGCAGTATTTT
CDR3: CSALRDRVDCSQYF
D: TRBD1
size: NA
V: TRBV20-1
length: 14
J: TRBJ2-3

DNA: TGTGCCAGCAGCTTAGCGGTAGCAGGGGCGGGCAATGAGCAGTTCTTC
CDR3: CASSLAVAGAGNEQFF
D: NA
size: many
V: TRBV7-8
length: 16
J: TRBJ2-1

DNA: TGTGCCATCAGTTATTTTGGCGAGAGGGACAACAATGAGCAGTTCTTC
CDR3: CAISYFGERDNNEQFF
D: NA
size: once
V: TRBV10-3
length: 16
J: TRBJ2-1

DNA: TGTGCCAGCGGATTCCCGACAGGGCAGCAGTACTTC
CDR3: CASGFPTGQQYF
D: TRBD1
size: many
V: TRBV5-5
length: 12
J: TRBJ2-7

DNA: TGTGCCAGCAGCTGGGGGATCACTGAAGCTTTCTTT
CDR3: CASSWGITEAFF
D: NA
size: many
V: TRBV7-9
length: 12
J: TRBJ1-1

DNA: TGTGCCAGCAGCACGACTAGCGGGAGCCCCTCCTACAATGAGCAGTTCTTC
CDR3: CASSTTSGSPSYNEQFF
D: TRBD2
size: NA
V: TRBV6-2/TRBV6-3
length: 17
J: TRBJ2-1

DNA: TGTGCCAGCAGCTGGGGGGTGGGAGACAATGAGCAGTTCTTC
CDR3: CASSWGVGDNEQFF
D: NA
size: many
V: TRBV5-4
length: 14
J: TRBJ2-1

DNA: TGTGCCAGCAACACAGACAGGACGGGCACCGGGGAGCTGTTTTTT
CDR3: CASNTDRTGTGELFF
D: NA
size: many
V: TRBV6-1
length: 15
J: TRBJ2-2